Following are 18 T cell receptor beta chains from one sample sequenced in a study of TIL therapy for anti-PD-1-resistant metastatic lung cancer. The libraries were made with immunoSEQ v3. Sequencing used immunoSEQ multiplex PCR; TCRdb keeps in-frame clones, though not all of them. The table records over 10,000 clones, approximately 80% of them present only once. Noted time point: pre-treatment sample, taken before nivolumab and TIL therapy. Source: blood, taken at baseline. The origin of the receptors is a person aged 25-85 years with non-small cell lung cancer.

V gene TRBV6-1 combines with J gene TRBJ2-7; 8 bases align to TRBD2. V was clipped by 2 bases and J by 13 bases; unmatched bases: 13. CDR1 is MNHNS, CDR2 SASEGT, per germline. The CDR3 has 14 residues. The CDR3 is CASSEPIRTSRPYF. The CDR3 DNA reads as TGTGCCAGCAGTGAACCCATTCGGACTAGCCGTCCCTACTTC.

V and J are TRBV4-2 and TRBJ2-7; 7 bases fit TRBD1. Trimming removed 1 base from V and 0 bases from J; junction bases left unmatched: 3. The CDR3 runs to 15 residues. Germline-derived CDR1 and CDR2 are LGHNA and YNFKEQ. The CDR3 bases are TGTGCCAGCAGCCAAGTTCGGGACAGCTCCTACGAGCAGTACTTC. Translated: CASSQVRDSSYEQYF.

J is TRBJ2-5 and V is TRBV10-1; 8 bases agree with TRBD2. Germline V gives CDR1 WNHNN, CDR2 SYGVQD (reference sequence). V shed 4 bases and J 5 bases; nucleotides not matched to a gene: 0. The CDR3 extends over 12 amino acids. The DNA of the CDR3 is TGCGCCAGCAGTGCGGGAGGGGAGACCCAGTACTTC. This codes for CASSAGGETQYF.

The J gene is TRBJ2-3, the V gene TRBV5-3; D ambiguous. TRBV5-3 is identified as an open reading frame with a role that is uncertain. The CDR3 has 19 amino acids. The V gene lost 0 bases and the J gene lost 0 bases, with 20 bases spanning the gap. This chain's CDR3 is CARSLGKGVAATSTDTQYF. As DNA, the CDR3 is TGTGCCAGAAGCTTGGGTAAGGGTGTGGCTGCTACTAGCACAGATACGCAGTATTTT.

The V call is TRBV21-1, the J call TRBJ2-3; TRBD2, the D gene given by the table, was not confirmed from the DNA. TRBV21-1 is recorded as a pseudogene. The CDR3 totals 13 residues. CDR3: CASSGGSTDTQYF. CDR3 nucleotides: TGTGCCAGCAGCGGGGGGAGCACAGATACGCAGTATTTT.

The chain is built from TRBV5-5 and TRBJ1-1; no definite D call. The CDR3 covers 16 residues. V was pared by 0 bases and J by 1 base, with 13 bases between. CDR1 SGHKS and CDR2 YYEKEE come from the germline V gene (reference sequence). The CDR3 protein is CASSLGLLGKNTEAFF. The CDR3 nucleotides are TGTGCCAGCAGCTTGGGTTTGTTAGGAAAGAACACTGAAGCTTTCTTT.

This sequence joins TRBV9 and TRBJ2-7; a possible D gene is TRBD2 (6 bases). The CDR3 runs to 15 residues. Trimming cost V 0 bases and J 4 bases, with 14 bases left between them. The germline gives CDR1 SGDLS, CDR2 YYNGEE. The CDR3 nucleotides are TGTGCCAGCAGCGTAGCTCCGGGACTCCAGTACGAGCAGTACTTC. Encoded protein: CASSVAPGLQYEQYF.

The J gene is TRBJ2-3, the V gene TRBV4-3; 12 bases agree with TRBD2. CDR3 size: 19 residues. J lost 1 base, V lost 0 bases, and 8 bases had no gene match. The germline V gene encodes CDR1 LGHNA and CDR2 YSLEER. The CDR3 region is CASSQDRTSGNPGTDTQYF. The CDR3 nucleotides read TGCGCCAGCAGCCAAGATCGGACTAGCGGGAATCCTGGCACAGATACGCAGTATTTT.

This chain connects TRBV18 to TRBJ1-1; TRBD1 agrees at 10 bases. With 6 bases clipped from V and 5 bases from J, the junction kept 6 bases outside the gene matches. Per germline, CDR1 KGHSH and CDR2 LQKENI. The CDR3 extends over 14 amino acids. The DNA of the CDR3 is TGTGCCAGCTCTCCGGGACAGGGGAGAACTGAAGCTTTCTTT. Translating gives CASSPGQGRTEAFF.

The rearrangement joins TRBV7-9 to TRBJ1-6; D may be TRBD1 (6 bases). Germline CDR1 and CDR2: SEHNR and FQNEAQ (reference sequence). This CDR3 has 15 residues. Trimming removed 0 bases from V and 13 bases from J, with 16 bases in between. CDR3 sequence reads: CASSLAAGAGGPLHF. CDR3 DNA: TGTGCCAGCAGCTTAGCCGCAGGGGCCGGCGGGCCCCTCCACTTT.

The chain employs TRBV11-2 and TRBJ2-2; D is possibly TRBD1 or TRBD2 (5 bases each). The CDR3 extends over 14 amino acids. Trimming stripped 5 bases from V and 3 bases from J, with 10 bases between. Germline CDR1 SGHAT, CDR2 FQNNGV. The CDR3 loop reads CASSPGPYTGELFF. For the CDR3, the DNA is TGTGCCAGCAGCCCGGGACCTTACACCGGGGAGCTGTTTTTT. The whole variable domain, remainder taken from reference TRBV11-2 and TRBJ2-2, is EAGVAQSPRYKIIEKRQSVAFWCNPISGHATLYWYQQILGQGPKLLIQFQNNGVVDDSQLPKDRFSAERLKGVDSTLKIQPAKLEDSAVYLCASSPGPYTGELFFGEGSRLTVL.

This sequence joins TRBV6-4 and TRBJ2-7, with a tentative D call TRBD2 (5 bases). The CDR3 loop spans 14 amino acids. CDR1 and CDR2 from the germline V gene are MRHNA and SNTAGT. V was pared by 6 bases and J by 2 bases, with 14 bases between. CDR3 nucleotides: TGTGCCAGCAGATGCATTAGCGTTGCCTACGAGCAGTACTTC. The encoded protein is CASRCISVAYEQYF.

V and J are TRBV25-1 and TRBJ2-7; D is uncertain. The V and J ends lost 3 bases and 4 bases respectively, with 7 bases between them. CDR3 length: 12 residues. Germline V CDR1 and CDR2: MGHDK, SYGVNS. The CDR3: CASSDVGYEQYF. CDR3 bases: TGTGCCAGCAGTGATGTGGGGTACGAGCAGTACTTC.

This clone was counted between two and nine times. The CDR3 reads CASSAGTGGADTQYF. Here the CDR3 DNA reads TGTGCCAGCAGTGCCGGGACAGGGGGCGCAGATACGCAGTATTTT. The chain is built from TRBV6-4 and TRBJ2-3; 12 nucleotides agree with TRBD1. CDR3 length: 15 amino acids. V was clipped by 4 bases and J by 4 bases; unmatched bases: 3. Germline assignment: CDR1 MRHNA and CDR2 SNTAGT.

The V and J genes are TRBV6-4 and TRBJ1-1; tentative D call: TRBD1 (6 bases). V shed 4 bases and J shed 5 bases, with 14 bases lying between them. The CDR3 spans 14 residues. The germline gives CDR1 MRHNA, CDR2 SNTAGT. The CDR3 here is CASSAQGGGTEAFF. The CDR3 coding sequence is TGTGCCAGCAGTGCACAGGGAGGGGGAACTGAAGCTTTCTTT.

This clone has just a few counts. The rearrangement links TRBV10-3 to TRBJ2-7; TRBD2 matches at 15 bases. V was clipped by 6 bases and J by 5 bases; unmatched bases: 11. The CDR3 has 17 amino acids. Per germline, CDR1 ENHRY and CDR2 SYGVKD. The CDR3 is CAIRPGLAGGSSHEQYF. The CDR3 bases are TGTGCCATCAGACCGGGACTAGCGGGAGGATCTAGTCACGAGCAGTACTTC.

The CDR3 sequence is CASSHGDYGYTF. The CDR3 DNA reads TGTGCCAGTAGCCATGGGGACTATGGCTACACCTTC. J is TRBJ1-2 and V is TRBV19; D not certain. The V and J ends lost 6 bases and 3 bases respectively, with 8 bases between them. The length of the CDR3 is 12 residues. Germline CDR1 is LNHDA and CDR2 is SQIVND (reference sequence).

The rearrangement uses TRBV11-3 and TRBJ2-7, with D unresolved. This CDR3 comprises 13 residues. Germline assignment: CDR1 SGHNT and CDR2 YENEEA. Trimming shortened V by 0 bases and J by 4 bases, and 7 bases separated the two germline ends. As DNA, the CDR3 is TGTGCCAGCAGCTTAGATTGGGGATACGAGCAGTACTTC. Translation: CASSLDWGYEQYF.